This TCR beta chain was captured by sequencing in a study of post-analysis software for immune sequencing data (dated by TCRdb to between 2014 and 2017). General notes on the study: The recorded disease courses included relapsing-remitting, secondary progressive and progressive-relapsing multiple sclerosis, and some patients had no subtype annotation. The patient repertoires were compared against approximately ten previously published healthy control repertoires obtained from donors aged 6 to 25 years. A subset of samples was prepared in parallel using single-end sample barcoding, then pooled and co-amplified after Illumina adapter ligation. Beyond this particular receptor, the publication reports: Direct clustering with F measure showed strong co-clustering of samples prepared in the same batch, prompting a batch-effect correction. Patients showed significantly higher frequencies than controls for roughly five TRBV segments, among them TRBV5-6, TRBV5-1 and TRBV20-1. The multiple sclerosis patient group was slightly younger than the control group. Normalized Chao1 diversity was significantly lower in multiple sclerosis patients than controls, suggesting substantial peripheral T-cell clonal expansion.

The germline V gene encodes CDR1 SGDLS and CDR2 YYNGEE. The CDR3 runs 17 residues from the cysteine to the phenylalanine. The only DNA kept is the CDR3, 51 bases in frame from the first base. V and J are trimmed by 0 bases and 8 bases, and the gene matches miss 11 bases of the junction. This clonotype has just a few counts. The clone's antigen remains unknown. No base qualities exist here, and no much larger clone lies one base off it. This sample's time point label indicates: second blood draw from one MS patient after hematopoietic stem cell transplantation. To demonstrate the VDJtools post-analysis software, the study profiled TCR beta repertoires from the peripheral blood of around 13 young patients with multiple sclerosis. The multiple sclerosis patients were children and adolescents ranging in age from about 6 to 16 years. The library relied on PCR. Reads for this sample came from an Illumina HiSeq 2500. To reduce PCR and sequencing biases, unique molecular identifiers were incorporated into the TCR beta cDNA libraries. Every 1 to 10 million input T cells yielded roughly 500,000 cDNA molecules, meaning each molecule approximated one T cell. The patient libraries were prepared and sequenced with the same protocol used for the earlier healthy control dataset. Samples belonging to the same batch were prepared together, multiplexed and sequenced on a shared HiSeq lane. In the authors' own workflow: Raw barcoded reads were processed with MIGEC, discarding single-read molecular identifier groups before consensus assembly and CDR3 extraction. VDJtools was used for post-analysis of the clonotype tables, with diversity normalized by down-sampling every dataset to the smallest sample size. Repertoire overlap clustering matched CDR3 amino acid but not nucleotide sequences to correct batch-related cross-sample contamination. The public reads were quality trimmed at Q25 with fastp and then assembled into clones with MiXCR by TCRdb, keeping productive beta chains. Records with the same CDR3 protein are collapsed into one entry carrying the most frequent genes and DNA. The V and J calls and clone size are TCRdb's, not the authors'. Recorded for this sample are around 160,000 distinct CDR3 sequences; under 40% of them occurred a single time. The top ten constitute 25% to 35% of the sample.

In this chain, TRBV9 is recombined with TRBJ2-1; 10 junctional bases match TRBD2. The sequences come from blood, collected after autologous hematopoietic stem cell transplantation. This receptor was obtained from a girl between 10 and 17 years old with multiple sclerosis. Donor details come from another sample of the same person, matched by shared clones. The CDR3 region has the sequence CASSVEKPSGSTYEQFF. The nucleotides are TGTGCCAGCAGCGTAGAAAAACCTAGCGGGAGCACGTATGAGCAGTTCTTC.